This T cell receptor (beta chain) was documented in a study of T cells in Graves' hyperthyroidism and ophthalmopathy. About the study: Before any treatment, at initial diagnosis, peripheral blood was collected.

As for this clonotype: Its target is unknown.

Amplification of TCR beta CDR3 regions used RNA as the template. Initially, a first-round RT-PCR of the TCR CDR3 employed the HTBI primer set. TCRdb re-called the multiplex PCR reads with MiXCR, one entry per CDR3 protein. Among about 640,000 distinct CDR3 sequences, around 20% were seen once, and the ten largest hold more than 30%. In making diagnoses, clinical symptoms, serum thyroxine and TRAb, thyroid ultrasound and orbital computed tomography were all used. From more than 9.5 ml of fresh peripheral blood, PBMCs were isolated. The CDR3 covers 19 residues. The germline V gene encodes CDR1 SGDLS and CDR2 YYNGEE. V dropped 1 base and J dropped 4; count of bases not matched to a gene: 14. General study points: The model anticipated ophthalmopathy a median approximately 6.6 months pre-onset.

The source of this sequence is a man aged 25-40 years with Graves' ophthalmopathy. Material: blood. The V call is TRBV9, the J call TRBJ2-1; 10 bases map to TRBD2. The CDR3: CASSVSGRVRPEDYNEQFF. Here the CDR3 DNA reads TGTGCCAGCAGCGTAAGCGGGAGGGTCCGTCCGGAGGATTACAATGAGCAGTTCTTC.